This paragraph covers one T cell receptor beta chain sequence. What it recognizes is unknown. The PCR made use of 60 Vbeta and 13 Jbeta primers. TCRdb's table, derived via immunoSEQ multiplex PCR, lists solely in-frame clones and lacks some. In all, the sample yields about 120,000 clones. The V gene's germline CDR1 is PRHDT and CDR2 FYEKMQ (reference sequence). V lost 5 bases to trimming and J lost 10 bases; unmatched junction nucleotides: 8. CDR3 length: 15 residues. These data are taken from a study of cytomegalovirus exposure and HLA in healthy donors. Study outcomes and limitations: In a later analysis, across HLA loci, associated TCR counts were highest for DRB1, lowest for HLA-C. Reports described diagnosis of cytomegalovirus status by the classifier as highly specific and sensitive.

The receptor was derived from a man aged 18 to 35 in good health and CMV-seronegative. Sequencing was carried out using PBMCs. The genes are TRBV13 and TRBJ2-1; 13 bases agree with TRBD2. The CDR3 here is CASSRRLAGGPEQFF. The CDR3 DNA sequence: TGTGCCAGCAGCCGACGACTAGCGGGGGGCCCCGAGCAGTTCTTC. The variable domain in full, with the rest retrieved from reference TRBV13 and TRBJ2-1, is AAGVIQSPRHLIKEKRETATLKCYPIPRHDTVYWYQQGPGQDPQFLISFYEKMQSDKGSIPDRFSAQQFSDYHSELNMSSLELGDSALYFCASSRRLAGGPEQFFGPGTRLTVL.